Shown below are 15 T cell receptor beta chains from a single sample sequenced in a study of blood T cells in healthy people across ages. The use of a sample-barcoded 5' primer and a J-beta primer mix characterized a second PCR of roughly 7 to 11 cycles. TCRdb redid the calling of the 5' RACE reads with MiXCR, one entry per CDR3 protein. The sample shows about a million distinct CDR3 sequences, less than 45% of them seen only once. The specimen sequenced was blood. These receptors all come from a man between 18 and 29 years old in good health.

This clonotype came up many times. The chain joins TRBV20-1 to TRBJ2-4, with TRBD1 identical over 10 bases. V lost 5 bases to trimming and J lost 8 bases; unmatched junction nucleotides: 6. This CDR3 is built from 13 residues. Germline CDR1 is DFQATT and CDR2 is SNEGSKA (reference sequence). CDR3 sequence (DNA): TGCAGTGCTGCCGACAGGGGGCTTGACATTCAGTACTTC. It codes for CSAADRGLDIQYF.

In its sample, this clonotype was seen a few times. This chain uses TRBV20-1 with TRBJ2-3, with 10 bases matching TRBD2. Per the germline V gene, CDR1 is DFQATT and CDR2 is SNEGSKA (reference sequence). CDR3 length: 14 amino acids. V lost 5 bases and J lost 0; bases outside the gene matches: 2. CDR3 amino acids: CSALGLASTDTQYF. The CDR3 DNA reads TGCAGTGCTCTGGGACTAGCGAGCACAGATACGCAGTATTTT.

The DNA of the CDR3 is TGTGCCAGCATCCGAGGACCGGGGACCGGGGAGCTGTTTTTT. Its translation is CASIRGPGTGELFF. The chain employs TRBV6-1 and TRBJ2-2, with D tentatively TRBD2 (5 bases). V lost 7 bases and J lost 5, with 14 bases in between. This CDR3 spans 14 amino acids. Germline CDR1 and CDR2: MNHNS and SASEGT.

V and J are TRBV6-5 and TRBJ1-2; a weak D match, TRBD1 (5 bases). Looked up from germline, CDR1 is MNHEY and CDR2 is SVGAGI. The CDR3 sequence is 14 residues long. The ends were cut back, 7 bases at V and 0 bases at J, with 12 bases in the middle. In nucleotides, the CDR3 is TGTGCCAGCATTTCGGGACGGACTAACTATGGCTACACCTTC. Protein product: CASISGRTNYGYTF.

This clonotype has more than one count but fewer than ten. This chain joins TRBV7-6 and TRBJ2-1, with D perhaps assigned TRBD1 or TRBD2 (5 bases each). The CDR3 contains 16 residues. V lost 1 base and J lost 8, with 18 bases in between. Per germline, CDR1 SGHVS and CDR2 FNYEAQ. The CDR3 nucleotides are TGTGCCAGCAGCTTAGGAGAGGGGTTTAGGTTTGATGAGCAGTTCTTC. It codes for CASSLGEGFRFDEQFF.

The chain employs TRBV10-3 and TRBJ1-2; D is unresolved. Trimming pared 3 bases from V and 2 bases from J, leaving 16 bases between. Per germline, CDR1 ENHRY and CDR2 SYGVKD. This CDR3 has 16 residues. The CDR3 DNA follows: TGTGCCATCAGTGATCGGAAGCGATGGGGAAACTATGGCTACACCTTC. Translated: CAISDRKRWGNYGYTF.

The chain combines TRBV6-2 or TRBV6-3 with TRBJ1-1; D possibly corresponds to TRBD1 (5 bases). The CDR3 length is 14 residues. Trimming stripped 10 bases from V and 1 base from J, with 16 bases between. Germline V gene data show CDR1 as MNHEY and CDR2 as SVGEGT. The CDR3 is CATVQVTRNTEAFF. CDR3 in DNA: TGTGCCACGGTACAGGTAACAAGGAACACTGAAGCTTTCTTT.

This clonotype was recorded a few times. The chain recombines TRBV18 with TRBJ2-3; 14 bases are a match to TRBD2. J gave up 1 base and V 3 bases, and 3 bases lay outside the gene matches. The CDR3 is 17 amino acids. Germline V lookup: CDR1 KGHSH, CDR2 LQKENI. CDR3 protein: CASSPGTSGSGTDTQYF. The CDR3 DNA reads TGTGCCAGCTCACCTGGGACTAGCGGGAGTGGCACAGATACGCAGTATTTT.

J is TRBJ1-1 and V is TRBV27; D ambiguous. The V end lost 4 bases, the J end lost 3 bases, and 12 bases lay between the germline ends. This CDR3 is 14 amino acids long. CDR1 MNHEY and CDR2 SMNVEV come from the germline V gene (reference sequence). The CDR3 spells CASSWARADTEAFF. The CDR3 nucleotides are TGTGCCAGCAGTTGGGCGAGGGCGGACACTGAAGCTTTCTTT.

This clonotype occurred a few times. The CDR3: CASSYSWDTQYF. In DNA, the CDR3 is TGTGCCAGCAGCTACTCGTGGGATACGCAGTATTTT. The chain joins TRBV3-1 to TRBJ2-3; unclear D gene. Germline CDR1 reads LGHDT; CDR2 reads YNNKEL (reference sequence). Trimming cost V 5 bases and J 6 bases, with 9 bases left between them. CDR3 length: 12 residues.

The chain employs TRBV24-1 and TRBJ2-1, with D perhaps matching TRBD1 (6 bases). Germline V gene data show CDR1 as KGHDR and CDR2 as SFDVKD. The CDR3 is 14 amino acids. Trimming stripped 7 bases from V and 8 bases from J, with 17 bases between. The CDR3 DNA reads TGTGCCACCAGCAATGGGGGCCGGGACGATGAGCAGTTCTTC. Its translation: CATSNGGRDDEQFF.

The chain joins TRBV25-1 to TRBJ2-3, with D perhaps matching TRBD1 (7 bases). Germline-derived CDR1 and CDR2 are MGHDK and SYGVNS. The CDR3 loop spans 13 amino acids. V lost 5 bases, J lost 9 bases, and 15 bases lay in between. In DNA form, the CDR3 reads TGTGCCAGCAGTTCCCCAGGAGGGGGCACGCAGTATTTT. This codes for CASSSPGGGTQYF.

The V and J genes are TRBV27 and TRBJ2-7; TRBD1 matches at 7 bases. TRBJ2-5 matches the DNA end more closely, so the J call is doubtful. CDR1 is MNHEY and CDR2 is SMNVEV in the germline V gene (reference sequence). The CDR3 totals 13 residues. The CDR3 here is CASSLRDRRTQYF. DNA for the CDR3: TGTGCCAGCAGTTTAAGGGACAGAAGGACCCAGTACTTC.

The chain combines TRBV9 with TRBJ2-1; 11 bases align to TRBD2. CDR3 length: 16 amino acids. Per germline, CDR1 SGDLS and CDR2 YYNGEE. V shed 3 bases, J shed 4 bases, and the junction held 6 bases outside the gene matches. This chain's CDR3 is CASSERLAGKYNEQFF. CDR3 sequence (DNA): TGTGCCAGCAGCGAAAGACTAGCGGGGAAGTACAATGAGCAGTTCTTC.

The chain carries TRBV4-2 and TRBJ2-1; 9 bases fit TRBD2. Germline CDR1 reads LGHNA; CDR2 reads YNFKEQ. With V trimmed by 0 bases and J by 5 bases, 8 bases remained unmatched. CDR3 size: 17 residues. The CDR3 here is CASSQETAGGSHNEQFF. The CDR3 DNA follows: TGTGCCAGCAGCCAAGAGACAGCGGGGGGTTCCCACAATGAGCAGTTCTTC.